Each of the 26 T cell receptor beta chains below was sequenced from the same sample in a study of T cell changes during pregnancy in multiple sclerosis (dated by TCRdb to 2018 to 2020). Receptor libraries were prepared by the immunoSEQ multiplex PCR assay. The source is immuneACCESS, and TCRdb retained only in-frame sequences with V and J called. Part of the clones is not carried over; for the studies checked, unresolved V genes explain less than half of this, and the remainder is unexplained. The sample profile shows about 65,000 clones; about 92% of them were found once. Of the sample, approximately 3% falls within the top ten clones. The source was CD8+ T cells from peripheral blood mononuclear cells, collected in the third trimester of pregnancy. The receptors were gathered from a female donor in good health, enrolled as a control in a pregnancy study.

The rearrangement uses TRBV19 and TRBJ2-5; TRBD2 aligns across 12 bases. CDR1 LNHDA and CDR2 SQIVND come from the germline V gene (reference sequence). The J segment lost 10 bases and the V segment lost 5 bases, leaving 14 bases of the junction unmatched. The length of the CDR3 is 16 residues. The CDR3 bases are TGTGCCAGTAGTTCTCCCTCGACTAGCGGGGGCCCCAGCCAGTACTTC. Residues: CASSSPSTSGGPSQYF.

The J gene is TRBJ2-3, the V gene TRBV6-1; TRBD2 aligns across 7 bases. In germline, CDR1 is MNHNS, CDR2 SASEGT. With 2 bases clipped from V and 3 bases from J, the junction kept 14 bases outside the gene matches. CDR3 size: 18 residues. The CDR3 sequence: CASSETALLAEGTDTQYF. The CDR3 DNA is TGTGCCAGCAGTGAAACGGCACTCCTAGCGGAGGGGACAGATACGCAGTATTTT.

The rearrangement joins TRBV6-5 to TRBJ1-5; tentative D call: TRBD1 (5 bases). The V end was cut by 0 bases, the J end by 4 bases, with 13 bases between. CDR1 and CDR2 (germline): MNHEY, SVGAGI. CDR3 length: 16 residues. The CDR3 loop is CASSYSTPRGNQPQHF. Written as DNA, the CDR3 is TGTGCCAGCAGTTACTCGACGCCCCGGGGGAATCAGCCCCAGCATTTT.

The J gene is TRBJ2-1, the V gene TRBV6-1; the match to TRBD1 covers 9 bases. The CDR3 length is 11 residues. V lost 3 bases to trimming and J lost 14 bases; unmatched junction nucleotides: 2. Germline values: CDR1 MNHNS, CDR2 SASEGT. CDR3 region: CASSDGTGKFF. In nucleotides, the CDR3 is TGTGCCAGCAGTGACGGGACAGGGAAGTTCTTC.

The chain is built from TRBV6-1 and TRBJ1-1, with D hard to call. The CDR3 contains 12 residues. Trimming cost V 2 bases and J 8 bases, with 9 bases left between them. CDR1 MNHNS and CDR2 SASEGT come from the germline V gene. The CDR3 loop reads CASSESGSEAFF. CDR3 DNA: TGTGCCAGCAGTGAATCCGGTTCAGAAGCTTTCTTT.

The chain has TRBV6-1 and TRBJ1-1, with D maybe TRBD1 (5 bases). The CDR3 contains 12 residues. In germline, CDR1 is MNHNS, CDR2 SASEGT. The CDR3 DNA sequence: TGTGGAACACGGGGGGTCAACACTGAAGCTTTCTTT. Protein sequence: CGTRGVNTEAFF.

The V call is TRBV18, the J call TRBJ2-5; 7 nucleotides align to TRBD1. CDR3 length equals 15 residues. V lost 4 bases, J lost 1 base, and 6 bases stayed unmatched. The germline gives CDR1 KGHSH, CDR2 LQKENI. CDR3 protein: CASSLDRDRQETQYF. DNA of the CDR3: TGTGCCAGCTCACTCGACAGGGACCGCCAAGAGACCCAGTACTTC.

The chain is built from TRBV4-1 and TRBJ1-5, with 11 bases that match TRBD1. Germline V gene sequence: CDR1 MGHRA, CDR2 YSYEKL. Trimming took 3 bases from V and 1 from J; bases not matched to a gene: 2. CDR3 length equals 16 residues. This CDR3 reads CASSHGTGGSNQPQHF. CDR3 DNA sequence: TGCGCCAGCAGCCATGGGACAGGGGGGAGCAATCAGCCCCAGCATTTT.

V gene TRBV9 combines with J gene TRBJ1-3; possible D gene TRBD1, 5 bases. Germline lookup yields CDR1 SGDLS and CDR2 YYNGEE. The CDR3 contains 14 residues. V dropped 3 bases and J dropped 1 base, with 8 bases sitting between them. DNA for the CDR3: TGTGCCAGCAGCGCGGGGGGTTCTGGAAACACCATATATTTT. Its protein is CASSAGGSGNTIYF.

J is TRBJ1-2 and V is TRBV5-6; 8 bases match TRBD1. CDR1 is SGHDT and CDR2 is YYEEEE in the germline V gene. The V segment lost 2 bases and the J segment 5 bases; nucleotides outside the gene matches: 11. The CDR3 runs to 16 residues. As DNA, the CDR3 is TGTGCCAGCAGCTTAGGGACAGGAGCCAATGAGTATGGCTACACCTTC. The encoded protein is CASSLGTGANEYGYTF. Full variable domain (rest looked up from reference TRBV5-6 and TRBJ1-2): DAGVTQSPTHLIKTRGQQVTLRCSPKSGHDTVSWYQQALGQGPQFIFQYYEEEERQRGNFPDRFSGHQFPNYSSELNVNALLLGDSALYLCASSLGTGANEYGYTFGSGTRLTVV.

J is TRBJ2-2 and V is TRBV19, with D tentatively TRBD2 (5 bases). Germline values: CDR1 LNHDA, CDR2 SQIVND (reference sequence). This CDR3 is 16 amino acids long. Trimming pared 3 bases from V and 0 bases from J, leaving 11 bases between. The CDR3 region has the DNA TGTGCCAGTAGTATGTTTGACGGGACGAACACCGGGGAGCTGTTTTTT. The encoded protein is CASSMFDGTNTGELFF.

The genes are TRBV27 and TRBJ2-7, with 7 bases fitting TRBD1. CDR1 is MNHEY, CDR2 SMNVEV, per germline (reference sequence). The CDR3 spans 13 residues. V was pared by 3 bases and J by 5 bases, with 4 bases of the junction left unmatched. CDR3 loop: CASSFGQADEQYF. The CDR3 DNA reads TGTGCCAGCAGTTTCGGACAGGCGGACGAGCAGTACTTC.

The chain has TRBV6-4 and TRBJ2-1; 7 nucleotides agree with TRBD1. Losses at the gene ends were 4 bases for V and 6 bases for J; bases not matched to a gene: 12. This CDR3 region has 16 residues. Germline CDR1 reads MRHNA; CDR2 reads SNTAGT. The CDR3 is CASSGAGGIPPNEQFF. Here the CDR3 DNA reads TGTGCCAGCAGTGGGGCAGGGGGTATTCCACCCAATGAGCAGTTCTTC.

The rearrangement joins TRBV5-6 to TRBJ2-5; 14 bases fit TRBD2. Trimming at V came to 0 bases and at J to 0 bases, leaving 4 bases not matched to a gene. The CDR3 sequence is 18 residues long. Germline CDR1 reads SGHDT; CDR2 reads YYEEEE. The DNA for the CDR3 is TGTGCCAGCAGCTTGGTGGGACTAGCGGGGGTCTACCAAGAGACCCAGTACTTC. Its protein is CASSLVGLAGVYQETQYF.

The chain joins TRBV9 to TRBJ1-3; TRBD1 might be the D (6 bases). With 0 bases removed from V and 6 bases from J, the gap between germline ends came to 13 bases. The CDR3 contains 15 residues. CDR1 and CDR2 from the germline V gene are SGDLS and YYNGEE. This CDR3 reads CASSVDAGASNTIYF. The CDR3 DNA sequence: TGTGCCAGCAGCGTAGATGCGGGGGCGTCAAACACCATATATTTT.

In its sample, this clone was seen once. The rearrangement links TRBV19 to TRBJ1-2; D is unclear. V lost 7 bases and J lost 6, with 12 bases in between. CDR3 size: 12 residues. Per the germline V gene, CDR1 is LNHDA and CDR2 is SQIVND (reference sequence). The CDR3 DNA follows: TGTGCCAGTATGACCCTGGGAGATGGCTACACCTTC. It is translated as CASMTLGDGYTF. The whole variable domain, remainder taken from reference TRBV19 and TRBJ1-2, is DGGITQSPKYLFRKEGQNVTLSCEQNLNHDAMYWYRQDPGQGLRLIYYSQIVNDFQKGDIAEGYSVSREKKESFPLTVTSAQKNPTAFYLCASMTLGDGYTFGSGTRLTVV.

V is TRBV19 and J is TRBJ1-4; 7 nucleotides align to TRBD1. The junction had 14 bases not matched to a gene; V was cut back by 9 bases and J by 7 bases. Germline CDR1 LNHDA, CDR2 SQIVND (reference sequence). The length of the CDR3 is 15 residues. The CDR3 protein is CASLNRDSSGEKLFF. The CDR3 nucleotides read TGTGCCAGCTTGAACCGGGACAGCAGCGGTGAAAAACTGTTTTTT.

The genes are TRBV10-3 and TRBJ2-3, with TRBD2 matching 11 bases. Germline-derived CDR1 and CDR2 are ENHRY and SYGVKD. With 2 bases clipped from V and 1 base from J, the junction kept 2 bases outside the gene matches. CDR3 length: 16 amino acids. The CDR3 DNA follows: TGTGCCATCAGTGAGCATAGCGGGGGGGGCACAGATACGCAGTATTTT. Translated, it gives CAISEHSGGGTDTQYF.

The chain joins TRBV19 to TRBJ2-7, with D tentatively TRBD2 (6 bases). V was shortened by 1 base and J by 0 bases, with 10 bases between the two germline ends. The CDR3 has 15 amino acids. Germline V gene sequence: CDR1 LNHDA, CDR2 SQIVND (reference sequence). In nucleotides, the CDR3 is TGTGCCAGTAGTATAGTACGGGGGAGCTCCTACGAGCAGTACTTC. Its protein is CASSIVRGSSYEQYF.

CDR3 in DNA: TGCGCCAGCAGCCCCGACCGGGGACAGGGGGGCTACACCTTC. It specifies CASSPDRGQGGYTF. V usage is TRBV4-3 and J usage is TRBJ1-2, with 10 bases identical to TRBD1. V trimming: 4 bases; J trimming: 8 bases; junction bases outside the gene matches: 7. The CDR3 spans 14 residues. Germline loops: CDR1 LGHNA, CDR2 YSLEER.

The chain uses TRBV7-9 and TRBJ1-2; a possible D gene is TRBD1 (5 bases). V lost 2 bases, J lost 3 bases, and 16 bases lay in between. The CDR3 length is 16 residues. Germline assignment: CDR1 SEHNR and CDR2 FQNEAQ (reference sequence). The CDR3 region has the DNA TGTGCCAGCAGCTTATCAGAGTACGCACAGGACTATGGCTACACCTTC. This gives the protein CASSLSEYAQDYGYTF.

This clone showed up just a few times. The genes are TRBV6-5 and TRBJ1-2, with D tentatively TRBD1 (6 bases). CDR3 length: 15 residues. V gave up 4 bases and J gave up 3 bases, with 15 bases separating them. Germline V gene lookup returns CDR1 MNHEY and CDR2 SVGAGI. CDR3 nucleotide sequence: TGTGCCAGCAGTTCGGGTGACAGGAGGTACTATGGCTACACCTTC. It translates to CASSSGDRRYYGYTF.

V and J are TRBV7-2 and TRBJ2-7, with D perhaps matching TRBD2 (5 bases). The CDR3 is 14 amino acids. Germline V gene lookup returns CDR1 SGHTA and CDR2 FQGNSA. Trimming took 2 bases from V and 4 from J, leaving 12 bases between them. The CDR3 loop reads CASSLPRSGYEQYF. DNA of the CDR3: TGTGCCAGCAGCTTACCCAGATCGGGATACGAGCAGTACTTC.

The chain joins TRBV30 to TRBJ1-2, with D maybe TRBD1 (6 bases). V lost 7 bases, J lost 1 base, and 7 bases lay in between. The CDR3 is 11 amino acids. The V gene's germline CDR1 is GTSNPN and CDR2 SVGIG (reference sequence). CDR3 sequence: CALQGNYGYTF. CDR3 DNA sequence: TGTGCCTTACAGGGTAACTATGGCTACACCTTC.

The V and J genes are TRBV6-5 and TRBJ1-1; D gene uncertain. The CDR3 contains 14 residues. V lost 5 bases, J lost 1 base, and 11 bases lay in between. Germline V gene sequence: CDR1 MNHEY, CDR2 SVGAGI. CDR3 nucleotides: TGTGCCAGCAGTAGCGTAAGGTCGAACACTGAAGCTTTCTTT. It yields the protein CASSSVRSNTEAFF.

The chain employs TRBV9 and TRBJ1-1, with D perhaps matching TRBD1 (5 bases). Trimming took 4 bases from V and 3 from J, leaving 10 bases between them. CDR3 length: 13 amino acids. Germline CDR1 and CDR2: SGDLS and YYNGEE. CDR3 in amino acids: CASSLGGDTEAFF. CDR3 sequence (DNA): TGTGCCAGCAGCCTGGGGGGGGACACTGAAGCTTTCTTT.